This record covers a single T cell receptor beta chain. Its antigen is as yet unknown. TCRdb keeps only in-frame clones here, not all; method: immunoSEQ multiplex PCR. The table has tens of thousands of clones, approximately 90% seen once. This CDR3 has 16 amino acids. V was trimmed by 0 bases and J by 0 bases, leaving 13 bases between them. CDR1 is SGHRS and CDR2 is YFSETQ in the germline V gene. These data originate in a study of PD-1 blockade in mismatch repair-deficient tumors. Points from the study as a whole: Tumor-resident clones, often absent from pretreatment blood, expanded after pembrolizumab and then contracted.

Three pembrolizumab responders had their TCRs sequenced. The sample was peripheral blood, taken 52 weeks after starting pembrolizumab. The chain links TRBV5-1 to TRBJ2-7; the D is unclear. The sequence came from an adult with mismatch repair-deficient cancer. CDR3 residues: CASSLVWSATSYEQYF. DNA for the CDR3: TGCGCCAGCAGCTTGGTATGGTCGGCCACCTCCTACGAGCAGTACTTC.